This T cell receptor beta chain was obtained from a study of blood T cell repertoires in COVID-19. Germline CDR1 is MNHEY and CDR2 is SVGAGI. Trimming shortened V by 7 bases and J by 3 bases, and 15 bases separated the two germline ends. The CDR3 has 14 residues. Participants spanned ages about 18 to 100 years and resided in roughly 22 US areas. Recovered status applied to Cohort 3 donors who had two consecutive negative PCRs. It also applied to those with clearance or with symptom resolution. Clones were read by immunoSEQ multiplex PCR, and TCRdb kept only the in-frame ones, dropping some. The repertoire has about 200,000 clones, around 84% of them found once; the top ten carry 18%.

The V call is TRBV6-5, the J call TRBJ1-1; D possibly corresponds to TRBD1 (5 bases). Input material: PBMCs or T cells enriched from blood (not recorded which). This TCR derives from a middle-aged man who had recovered from COVID-19. The CDR3 region has the DNA TGTGCCAGCAATTTCGGGACTTCGTACACTGAAGCTTTCTTT. It yields the protein CASNFGTSYTEAFF.